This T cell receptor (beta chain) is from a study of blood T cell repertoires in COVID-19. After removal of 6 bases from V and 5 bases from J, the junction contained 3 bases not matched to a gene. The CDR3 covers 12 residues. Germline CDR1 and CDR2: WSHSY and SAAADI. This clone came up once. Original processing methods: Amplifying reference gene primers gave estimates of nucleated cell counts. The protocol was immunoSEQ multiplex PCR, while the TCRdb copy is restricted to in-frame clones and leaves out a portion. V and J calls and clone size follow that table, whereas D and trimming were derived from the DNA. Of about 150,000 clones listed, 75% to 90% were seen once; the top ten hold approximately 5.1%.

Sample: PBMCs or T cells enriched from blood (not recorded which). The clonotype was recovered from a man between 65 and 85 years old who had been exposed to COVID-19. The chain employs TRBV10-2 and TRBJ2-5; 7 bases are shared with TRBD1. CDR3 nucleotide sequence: TGCGCCAGCAGACAGGGGCCCGAGACCCAGTACTTC. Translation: CASRQGPETQYF.